The 27 T cell receptor beta chains below come from one sample, sequenced in a study of cytomegalovirus exposure and HLA in healthy donors. 13 Jbeta primers and 60 Vbeta primers were used for the PCR. Here immunoSEQ multiplex PCR was the method, and the copy in TCRdb shows in-frame clones only, minus some. The top ten clones hold about 3% of a sample with 60,000 to 80,000 clones, approximately 82% of them seen once. Source material: PBMCs. The receptor source for this set is a girl aged 10-17 years in good health and CMV-seropositive.

This clone was detected only a few times. This sequence joins TRBV6-5 and TRBJ1-1; 10 nucleotides align to TRBD1. Losses at the gene ends were 6 bases for V and 5 bases for J; bases not matched to a gene: 9. CDR3 length: 15 amino acids. CDR1 MNHEY and CDR2 SVGAGI come from the germline V gene. CDR3 region: CASSPSGTGATEAFF. The CDR3 DNA is TGTGCCAGCAGCCCGTCAGGGACAGGGGCGACTGAAGCTTTCTTT.

The chain links TRBV23-1 to TRBJ2-5; TRBD2 aligns across 8 bases. TRBV23-1 is sorted into the ORF group, with uncertain function. This CDR3 comprises 16 residues. V gave up 3 bases and J gave up 0 bases; unmatched junction bases: 6. CDR3 loop: CASSHHKRGHQETQYF. The CDR3 DNA is TGCGCCAGCAGTCACCATAAGCGGGGGCACCAAGAGACCCAGTACTTC.

The chain uses TRBV19 and TRBJ1-5; unclear D gene. Trimming removed 0 bases from V and 3 bases from J, with 3 bases in between. The germline gives CDR1 LNHDA, CDR2 SQIVND (reference sequence). CDR3 length equals 13 residues. For the CDR3, the DNA is TGTGCCAGTAGTATAGACTACAATCAGCCCCAGCATTTT. Translating it yields CASSIDYNQPQHF.

The V gene is TRBV6-5, the J gene TRBJ1-2, with D unclear. The CDR3 sequence is 12 residues long. Trimming left V 5 bases short and J 6 bases short, with 10 bases between. CDR1 and CDR2 from the germline V gene are MNHEY and SVGAGI. For the CDR3, the DNA is TGTGCCAGCAGTACCCGTTTAGATGGCTACACCTTC. This gives the protein CASSTRLDGYTF.

This clone appeared a single time. The chain recombines TRBV5-4 with TRBJ1-4, with D uncertain. CDR3 length: 18 residues. Per germline, CDR1 SGHNT and CDR2 YYREEE (reference sequence). V lost 2 bases, J lost 0 bases, and 17 bases lay in between. The CDR3 DNA sequence: TGTGCCAGCAGCTTCGTTGGAGGGAGCCGTGCAACTAATGAAAAACTGTTTTTT. This gives the protein CASSFVGGSRATNEKLFF. Complete variable domain (other parts from reference TRBV5-4 and TRBJ1-4): ETGVTQSPTHLIKTRGQQVTLRCSSQSGHNTVSWYQQALGQGPQFIFQYYREEENGRGNFPPRFSGLQFPNYSSELNVNALELDDSALYLCASSFVGGSRATNEKLFFGSGTQLSVL.

The chain carries TRBV6-5 and TRBJ2-7; possibly TRBD2 for D (5 bases). The germline gives CDR1 MNHEY, CDR2 SVGAGI. Trimming took off 5 bases at V and 0 bases at J, with 14 bases between the two ends. The CDR3 spans 15 residues. CDR3 sequence: CASSAPLGSSYEQYF. As DNA, the CDR3 is TGTGCCAGCAGTGCCCCCTTGGGGAGCTCCTACGAGCAGTACTTC.

The chain joins TRBV30 to TRBJ1-5, with 9 bases matching TRBD1. Germline CDR1 is GTSNPN and CDR2 is SVGIG (reference sequence). The CDR3 runs to 13 residues. V gave up 3 bases and J gave up 7 bases; unmatched junction bases: 4. For the CDR3, the DNA is TGTGCCTGGAGAGACAGGGGGGGACAGCCCCAGCATTTT. It specifies CAWRDRGGQPQHF.

The chain is built from TRBV28 and TRBJ2-7; D not resolved. CDR3 length: 16 residues. V was clipped by 4 bases and J by 7 bases, with 23 bases between them. Germline V gene sequence: CDR1 MDHEN, CDR2 SYDVKM. The CDR3 DNA sequence: TGTGCCAGCAGTTCCTACATATGGGCCCGCCTTGGGGAGCAGTACTTC. Translating it yields CASSSYIWARLGEQYF.

The chain carries TRBV6-5 and TRBJ1-1, with 8 nucleotides matching TRBD1. Trimming removed 3 bases from V and 5 bases from J; junction bases left unmatched: 11. The CDR3 contains 16 residues. In germline, CDR1 is MNHEY, CDR2 SVGAGI. CDR3 in amino acids: CASSYGTGPQETEAFF. CDR3 sequence (DNA): TGTGCCAGCAGTTATGGGACAGGCCCCCAGGAAACTGAAGCTTTCTTT.

The chain couples TRBV6-1 to TRBJ2-6, with D possibly being TRBD2 (6 bases). Germline CDR1 is MNHNS and CDR2 is SASEGT. V was trimmed by 4 bases and J by 4 bases, leaving 8 bases between them. The CDR3 totals 14 residues. CDR3 amino acids: CASSGGVGANVLTF. CDR3 bases: TGTGCCAGCAGTGGCGGGGTCGGGGCCAACGTCCTGACTTTC.

V is TRBV11-2 and J is TRBJ1-2; no clear D gene. V was pared by 0 bases and J by 4 bases, with 12 bases between. Germline V gives CDR1 SGHAT, CDR2 FQNNGV. The CDR3 length is 15 residues. CDR3 coding DNA: TGTGCCAGCAGCTTAGAGCAAGGCGGATCCTATGGCTACACCTTC. Protein product: CASSLEQGGSYGYTF.

This clone is classed as medium-sized. The rearrangement links TRBV7-6 to TRBJ2-2; D is possibly TRBD2 (5 bases). Germline V gene lookup returns CDR1 SGHVS and CDR2 FNYEAQ. The CDR3 is 14 residues long. V was pared by 0 bases and J by 6 bases, with 8 bases between. DNA for the CDR3: TGTGCCAGCAGCTTAGCTACTAGATCCGGGGAGCTGTTTTTT. Translating gives CASSLATRSGELFF.

Only a few counts were recorded for this clone. The chain uses TRBV6-1 and TRBJ2-2; D may be TRBD1 (6 bases). The V end was cut by 9 bases, the J end by 7 bases, with 21 bases between. Germline CDR1 reads MNHNS; CDR2 reads SASEGT. The CDR3 contains 15 residues. This CDR3 reads CASQSGILTGGELFF. The CDR3 DNA reads as TGTGCCAGTCAATCCGGGATCCTGACAGGCGGGGAGCTGTTTTTT.

This clone occurred once. The chain links TRBV30 to TRBJ2-7; 7 bases agree with TRBD1. In germline, CDR1 is GTSNPN, CDR2 SVGIG (reference sequence). The CDR3 runs to 11 residues. Trimming removed 5 bases from V and 6 bases from J; junction bases left unmatched: 4. The CDR3 sequence is CAWLYRGEQYF. Written as DNA, the CDR3 is TGTGCCTGGTTATACAGGGGCGAGCAGTACTTC. The variable domain in full, completed from reference TRBV30 and TRBJ2-7, reads SQTIHQWPATLVQPVGSPLSLECTVEGTSNPNLYWYRQAAGRGLQLLFYSVGIGQISSEVPQNLSASRPQDRQFILSSKKLLLSDSGFYLCAWLYRGEQYFGPGTRLTVT.

This clone appeared once. The V and J genes are TRBV7-2 and TRBJ1-6; 9 positions match TRBD1. The J segment lost 8 bases and the V segment lost 5 bases, leaving 7 bases of the junction unmatched. Germline CDR1 and CDR2: SGHTA and FQGNSA. The CDR3 spans 15 residues. The DNA for the CDR3 is TGTGCCAGCAGCCTCAAAACAGGGGGCGATTCACCCCTCCACTTT. Translated: CASSLKTGGDSPLHF.

The chain uses TRBV4-1 and TRBJ2-1; 14 positions agree with TRBD2. Germline CDR1 and CDR2: MGHRA and YSYEKL. This CDR3 region has 15 residues. The ends lost 4 bases at V and 7 bases at J; junction bases unmatched: 3. The CDR3 DNA reads TGCGCCAGCAGCCGTGGGACTAGCGGGAGTAATGAGCAGTTCTTC. This encodes CASSRGTSGSNEQFF.

The V and J genes are TRBV6-5 and TRBJ1-2; D uncertain. Trimming cost V 2 bases and J 5 bases, with 18 bases left between them. There are 16 residues in the CDR3. The germline V gene has CDR1 MNHEY and CDR2 SVGAGI. The CDR3 is CASSYLLEGDRYGYTF. The DNA of the CDR3 is TGTGCCAGCAGTTACCTTTTGGAGGGCGATCGTTATGGCTACACCTTC.

This sequence joins TRBV13 and TRBJ1-4, with 8 bases that match TRBD1. Unmatched junction bases numbered 3, after V lost 2 bases and J lost 7 bases. Germline assignment: CDR1 PRHDT and CDR2 FYEKMQ (reference sequence). This CDR3 spans 14 amino acids. CDR3 in DNA: TGTGCCAGCAGCTTACGACAGGGGATTGAAAAACTGTTTTTT. This encodes CASSLRQGIEKLFF.

The chain couples TRBV6-6 to TRBJ2-7; 9 bases align to TRBD1. The J segment lost 2 bases and the V segment lost 5 bases, leaving 7 bases of the junction unmatched. Germline CDR1 is MNHNY and CDR2 is SVGAGI (reference sequence). This CDR3 spans 15 amino acids. CDR3 sequence reads: CASSRAGTGTYEQYF. DNA of the CDR3: TGTGCCAGCAGTCGGGCCGGGACAGGGACCTACGAGCAGTACTTC.

This clone was observed a single time. This chain uses TRBV28 with TRBJ2-7; 11 bases line up with TRBD2. With 8 bases clipped from V and 3 bases from J, the junction kept 9 bases outside the gene matches. The CDR3 totals 15 residues. The germline V gene encodes CDR1 MDHEN and CDR2 SYDVKM. This CDR3 reads CASPPRLAGHYEQYF. CDR3 coding DNA: TGTGCCAGCCCTCCCCGACTAGCGGGACACTACGAGCAGTACTTC.

The chain links TRBV5-4 to TRBJ1-4, with 7 bases aligning to TRBD1. The V gene end was trimmed by 5 bases and the J gene end by 8 bases; junction bases not matched to a gene: 6. Germline CDR1 and CDR2: SGHNT and YYREEE (reference sequence). The CDR3 covers 13 residues. CDR3 residues: CASRGWTGEKLFF. The CDR3 DNA reads TGTGCCAGCAGGGGTTGGACAGGCGAAAAACTGTTTTTT.

This chain connects TRBV4-2 to TRBJ1-5; a possible D gene is TRBD1 (6 bases). The CDR3 covers 17 residues. V was shortened by 2 bases and J by 6 bases, with 20 bases between the two germline ends. Germline V gene sequence: CDR1 LGHNA, CDR2 YNFKEQ. The CDR3 reads CASSQYGGGREGQPQHF. CDR3 bases: TGTGCCAGCAGCCAATATGGGGGGGGGCGCGAGGGTCAGCCCCAGCATTTT.

J is TRBJ2-2 and V is TRBV4-1; a possible D gene is TRBD2 (6 bases). The germline V gene encodes CDR1 MGHRA and CDR2 YSYEKL. The CDR3 spans 17 residues. The V and J ends lost 0 bases and 2 bases respectively, with 13 bases between them. CDR3 coding DNA: TGCGCCAGCAGCCAAGATGCAGCGGGCGGAAACACCGGGGAGCTGTTTTTT. Its protein product is CASSQDAAGGNTGELFF.

V usage is TRBV28 and J usage is TRBJ2-7; 11 bases map to TRBD1. Looked up from germline, CDR1 is MDHEN and CDR2 is SYDVKM. J gave up 4 bases and V 8 bases, and 13 bases lay outside the gene matches. The length of the CDR3 is 16 residues. The CDR3 is CASRTPMDRGRYEQYF. The CDR3 DNA is TGTGCCAGCCGAACTCCTATGGACAGGGGGCGTTACGAGCAGTACTTC.

J is TRBJ2-7 and V is TRBV7-8, with a weak D call TRBD2 (6 bases). The CDR3 totals 15 residues. Germline CDR1 and CDR2: SGHVS and FQNEAQ. Trimming left V 1 base short and J 5 bases short, with 15 bases between. CDR3 protein: CASSLVSRGRNEQYF. DNA of the CDR3: TGTGCCAGCAGCTTAGTGTCTCGGGGGAGAAACGAGCAGTACTTC.

This clone is medium-sized within its sample. V usage is TRBV28 and J usage is TRBJ1-3, with D possibly TRBD1 on 5 matching bases. CDR1 MDHEN and CDR2 SYDVKM come from the germline V gene. CDR3 length: 14 amino acids. V was trimmed by 2 bases and J by 4 bases, leaving 9 bases between them. CDR3 amino acids: CASSLARAGNTIYF. In nucleotides, the CDR3 is TGTGCCAGCAGTTTAGCCAGGGCGGGAAACACCATATATTTT.

This chain connects TRBV6-1 to TRBJ2-1; the D gene is possibly TRBD1 (5 bases). Germline values: CDR1 MNHNS, CDR2 SASEGT. The V end lost 10 bases, the J end lost 5 bases, and 18 bases lay between the germline ends. This CDR3 region has 14 residues. CDR3 bases: TGTGCCATCGACAAAGAAGACAGTAACAATGAGCAGTTCTTC. It encodes CAIDKEDSNNEQFF.